This T cell receptor beta chain was retrieved from a study of cytomegalovirus exposure and HLA in healthy donors. The study, taken as a whole, reports: Altogether, 150 to 200 TCR beta chains were recorded as cytomegalovirus-associated. Later work found most CMV-associated TCR beta chains apparently HLA-restricted. Presence/absence results assume similar sequencing depth per donor, which may not hold.

Germline loops: CDR1 SGHTA, CDR2 FQGNSA. The CDR3 runs 16 residues. With 5 bases clipped from V and 5 bases from J, the junction kept 11 bases outside the gene matches. In the PCR, 60 Vbeta and 13 Jbeta primers were used. The repertoire was sequenced with immunoSEQ multiplex PCR; TCRdb's copy has only in-frame clones and lacks some. In the table there are some 200,000 clones, roughly four fifths of which are singletons. This clone showed up just a few times. Its antigen is not identified. The specimen sequenced was PBMCs. The source of this sequence is a man aged 45-65 years in good health and CMV-seronegative. V gene TRBV7-2 combines with J gene TRBJ1-1, with 10 bases identical to TRBD1. CDR3 coding DNA: TGTGCCAGCAGCCTGGGACAGGGGCGGAGAAGGACTGAAGCTTTCTTT. Its protein product is CASSLGQGRRRTEAFF. The variable domain in full, completed from reference TRBV7-2 and TRBJ1-1, reads GAGVSQSPSNKVTEKGKDVELRCDPISGHTALYWYRQSLGQGLEFLIYFQGNSAPDKSGLPSDRFSAERTGGSVSTLTIQRTQQEDSAVYLCASSLGQGRRRTEAFFGQGTRLTVV.